The 25 T cell receptor beta chains below were found in one sample sequenced in a study of blood T cell repertoires in COVID-19. This table comes from immunoSEQ multiplex PCR, and its TCRdb copy is limited to in-frame clones, with some not included. The data show approximately 290,000 clones, around 89% seen once. Sequencing used PBMCs or T cells enriched from blood (not recorded which). These receptors all stem from a woman aged 18-29 years with acute COVID-19.

This clone is a singleton in its sample. J is TRBJ2-7 and V is TRBV10-3, with 9 bases that match TRBD2. The trim removed 7 bases at V and 0 bases at J, leaving 1 base unmatched. This CDR3 is 13 amino acids long. CDR1 ENHRY and CDR2 SYGVKD come from the germline V gene. The CDR3 DNA reads TGTGCCATCACTAGCGGGGCCTCCTACGAGCAGTACTTC. Translation: CAITSGASYEQYF.

This clone was observed once. This rearrangement joins TRBV18 to TRBJ1-3; D gene uncertain. There are 16 residues in the CDR3. The V and J ends lost 3 bases and 2 bases respectively, with 14 bases between them. Germline V gene sequence: CDR1 KGHSH, CDR2 LQKENI. CDR3 DNA sequence: TGTGCCAGCTCACCCCTAACGAGCGAAACTGGAAACACCATATATTTT. Its protein product is CASSPLTSETGNTIYF.

The chain joins TRBV25-1 to TRBJ1-4, with TRBD1 as a possible D gene (5 bases). Trimming took off 5 bases at V and 5 bases at J, with 15 bases between the two ends. The CDR3 extends over 15 amino acids. Germline V gene lookup returns CDR1 MGHDK and CDR2 SYGVNS. DNA for the CDR3: TGTGCCAGCAGTAGGGAAGCAGGGAGGAATGAAAAACTGTTTTTT. This gives the protein CASSREAGRNEKLFF.

In its sample, this clone was seen a few times. The chain joins TRBV3-1 (or the pseudogene TRBV3-2) to TRBJ1-6; a weak D match, TRBD1 (5 bases). This CDR3 region has 15 residues. V was trimmed by 8 bases and J by 0 bases, leaving 11 bases between them. Germline V gene data show CDR1 as LGHDT and CDR2 as YNNKEL (reference sequence). The CDR3 nucleotides are TGTGCCAGCGGGACTTTCAGCTCCTATAATTCACCCCTCCACTTT. This encodes CASGTFSSYNSPLHF.

V is TRBV9 and J is TRBJ1-3, with TRBD1 matching 10 bases. The J segment lost 4 bases and the V segment lost 2 bases, leaving 6 bases of the junction unmatched. This CDR3 has 16 amino acids. CDR1 is SGDLS and CDR2 is YYNGEE in the germline V gene. CDR3 nucleotides: TGTGCCAGCAGCGTCCGGACAGGGGGAGGCGGAAACACCATATATTTT. Translation gives CASSVRTGGGGNTIYF.

V and J are TRBV7-3 and TRBJ1-1; the D is unclear. Germline V gene data show CDR1 as SGHTA and CDR2 as FQGTGA. The length of the CDR3 is 13 residues. Trimming stripped 4 bases from V and 3 bases from J, with 9 bases between. CDR3 bases: TGTGCCAGCAGCTCTTTGTCGGACACTGAAGCTTTCTTT. Its protein is CASSSLSDTEAFF.

This rearrangement joins TRBV19 to TRBJ1-5; 8 positions match TRBD1. The ends lost 3 bases at V and 4 bases at J; junction bases unmatched: 8. CDR1 and CDR2 from the germline V gene are LNHDA and SQIVND (reference sequence). This CDR3 has 16 residues. CDR3 DNA sequence: TGTGCCAGTAGTATGCTCAAAACAGGGGGGAATCAGCCCCAGCATTTT. Translating it yields CASSMLKTGGNQPQHF.

In its sample, this clone was seen a few times. The rearrangement joins TRBV6-1 to TRBJ2-7; no clear D. Trimming took off 2 bases at V and 3 bases at J, with 11 bases between the two ends. Germline V lookup: CDR1 MNHNS, CDR2 SASEGT. The CDR3 length is 14 residues. CDR3 region: CASSEPPRGYEQYF. DNA of the CDR3: TGTGCCAGCAGTGAACCCCCCCGAGGCTACGAGCAGTACTTC.

The J gene is TRBJ1-1, the V gene TRBV6-5; possibly TRBD1 for D (5 bases). The germline gives CDR1 MNHEY, CDR2 SVGAGI. Trimming took 6 bases from V and 3 from J, leaving 11 bases between them. CDR3 size: 13 residues. CDR3 in amino acids: CASSRVADTEAFF. The CDR3 DNA sequence: TGTGCCAGCAGCAGGGTGGCGGACACTGAAGCTTTCTTT.

V usage is TRBV7-3 and J usage is TRBJ1-2; 7 bases align to TRBD1. This CDR3 has 16 amino acids. V dropped 1 base and J dropped 7; count of bases not matched to a gene: 12. CDR1 and CDR2 from the germline V gene are SGHTA and FQGTGA. In nucleotides, the CDR3 is TGTGCCAGCAGCTTAAATATGGATAAGGGGGCCAGTGGCTACACCTTC. Protein product: CASSLNMDKGASGYTF.

This rearrangement joins TRBV9 to TRBJ1-5; tentative D call: TRBD1 (6 bases). V was pared by 4 bases and J by 1 base, with 12 bases between. CDR1 is SGDLS, CDR2 YYNGEE, per germline. The CDR3 runs 15 residues. CDR3 in DNA: TGTGCCAGCAGCCTAGGGGGAGGGAGCAATCAGCCCCAGCATTTT. Translated: CASSLGGGSNQPQHF.

The gene calls are TRBV3-1 (or the pseudogene TRBV3-2) and TRBJ1-6; perhaps TRBD1 as D (6 bases). Germline V gene sequence: CDR1 LGHDT, CDR2 YNNKEL (reference sequence). Trimming shortened V by 4 bases and J by 7 bases, and 11 bases separated the two germline ends. This CDR3 comprises 14 residues. The CDR3 nucleotides are TGTGCCAGCAGCCTAGGACAGCAGAATTCACCCCTCCACTTT. The encoded protein is CASSLGQQNSPLHF.

The chain employs TRBV7-3 and TRBJ1-6; the D gene is possibly TRBD1 (6 bases). V lost 5 bases and J lost 9, with 11 bases in between. In germline, CDR1 is SGHTA, CDR2 FQGTGA. This CDR3 has 13 residues. The CDR3 DNA reads TGTGCCAGCAGCCTGGACAGAGGTTCACCCCTCCACTTT. As protein: CASSLDRGSPLHF. The full variable domain, rest sourced from reference TRBV7-3 and TRBJ1-6, is GAGVSQTPSNKVTEKGKYVELRCDPISGHTALYWYRQSLGQGPEFLIYFQGTGAADDSGLPNDRFFAVRPEGSVSTLKIQRTERGDSAVYLCASSLDRGSPLHFGNGTRLTVT.

The chain employs TRBV2 and TRBJ1-4; D is unresolved. CDR3 length equals 12 residues. Trimming pared 7 bases from V and 6 bases from J, leaving 9 bases between. Germline V gene sequence: CDR1 SNHLY, CDR2 FYNNEI. The CDR3 spells CASTWGDEKLFF. The CDR3 DNA reads as TGTGCCAGCACTTGGGGAGATGAAAAACTGTTTTTT.

The chain uses TRBV15 and TRBJ2-3; TRBD2 aligns across 9 bases. Germline loops: CDR1 LNHNV, CDR2 YYDKDF (reference sequence). V was clipped by 5 bases and J by 5 bases; unmatched bases: 5. There are 14 residues in the CDR3. CDR3 in DNA: TGTGCCACCAGCCCTAGCGGGAAGCTAGATACGCAGTATTTT. Translated, it gives CATSPSGKLDTQYF.

This clone was seen a single time. This chain connects TRBV7-3 to TRBJ2-7; 12 bases match TRBD1. With V trimmed by 2 bases and J by 6 bases, 8 bases remained unmatched. This CDR3 contains 16 residues. Germline CDR1 is SGHTA and CDR2 is FQGTGA. This CDR3 is CASSLEPGQGAREQYF. The CDR3 DNA reads as TGTGCCAGCAGCTTAGAGCCGGGACAGGGGGCTCGCGAGCAGTACTTC.

This clone was recorded once. The chain carries TRBV5-1 and TRBJ1-4, with D possibly being TRBD1 (5 bases). Germline V gene sequence: CDR1 SGHRS, CDR2 YFSETQ. With 7 bases removed from V and 3 bases from J, the gap between germline ends came to 10 bases. The CDR3 has 13 residues. CDR3: CASGGDPNEKLFF. CDR3 DNA sequence: TGCGCCAGCGGGGGGGATCCTAATGAAAAACTGTTTTTT.

The V call is TRBV18, the J call TRBJ2-3; no reliable D call. The V end was cut by 4 bases, the J end by 0 bases, with 11 bases between. In germline, CDR1 is KGHSH, CDR2 LQKENI. The CDR3 sequence is 15 residues long. The CDR3 DNA reads TGTGCCAGCTCACTATCAGCGTCTAGCACAGATACGCAGTATTTT. Protein sequence: CASSLSASSTDTQYF.

This clone turned up a few times. This chain joins TRBV9 and TRBJ1-3, with D unclear. The CDR3 has 15 amino acids. Trimming left V 0 bases short and J 0 bases short, with 7 bases between. Looked up from germline, CDR1 is SGDLS and CDR2 is YYNGEE. The CDR3 region is CASSVGSFSGNTIYF. The CDR3 DNA reads TGTGCCAGCAGCGTAGGGAGCTTCTCTGGAAACACCATATATTTT. Combining the CDR3 with reference TRBV9 and TRBJ1-3 gives the whole variable domain DSGVTQTPKHLITATGQRVTLRCSPRSGDLSVYWYQQSLDQGLQFLIQYYNGEERAKGNILERFSAQQFPDLHSELNLSSLELGDSALYFCASSVGSFSGNTIYFGEGSWLTVV.

The DNA of the CDR3 is TGTGCCAGTAGCCCGACCAGGGACACCTCCTACGAGCAGTACTTC. It yields the protein CASSPTRDTSYEQYF. V is TRBV19 and J is TRBJ2-7, with TRBD1 as a possible D gene (6 bases). The CDR3 has 15 amino acids. V shed 6 bases and J shed 0 bases, with 15 bases lying between them. CDR1 is LNHDA and CDR2 is SQIVND in the germline V gene (reference sequence).

The V call is TRBV5-1, the J call TRBJ2-2, with TRBD2 matching over 16 bases. The CDR3 is 17 amino acids. V shed 3 bases and J 6 bases; nucleotides not matched to a gene: 5. Germline loops: CDR1 SGHRS, CDR2 YFSETQ. In DNA, the CDR3 is TGCGCCAGCAGCTCGGGACTAGCGGGAGGGCCATCCGGGGAGCTGTTTTTT. Its protein product is CASSSGLAGGPSGELFF.

The chain joins TRBV28 to TRBJ1-5; 7 bases line up with TRBD1. Losses at the gene ends were 11 bases for V and 5 bases for J; bases not matched to a gene: 6. CDR3 length: 12 amino acids. Germline assignment: CDR1 MDHEN and CDR2 SYDVKM. The CDR3 DNA sequence: TGTGCCCTAGGACAGGTCTATCAGCCCCAGCATTTT. It specifies CALGQVYQPQHF.

The chain carries TRBV7-9 and TRBJ1-3; no clear D. Germline lookup yields CDR1 SEHNR and CDR2 FQNEAQ (reference sequence). This CDR3 spans 14 amino acids. Deletions cut 4 bases from V and 4 bases from J, with 11 bases between. CDR3 protein: CASSSKSVGNTIYF. The CDR3 DNA is TGTGCCAGCAGCTCAAAGAGCGTCGGAAACACCATATATTTT.

This chain joins TRBV28 and TRBJ2-5; D possibly corresponds to TRBD2 (6 bases). There are 16 residues in the CDR3. Deletions cut 4 bases from V and 4 bases from J, with 19 bases between. Germline values: CDR1 MDHEN, CDR2 SYDVKM. CDR3 sequence reads: CASSYWDSGKLETQYF. CDR3 nucleotides: TGTGCCAGCAGTTATTGGGACTCGGGAAAGCTAGAGACCCAGTACTTC.

The chain carries TRBV30 and TRBJ1-1; D not resolved. Germline CDR1 is GTSNPN and CDR2 is SVGIG (reference sequence). V was clipped by 7 bases and J by 4 bases, with 19 bases between them. The CDR3 runs to 14 residues. CDR3 loop: CALLAEGVSTEAFF. The CDR3 DNA follows: TGTGCCTTATTGGCGGAAGGTGTGAGCACTGAAGCTTTCTTT.